This TCR beta chain was found in a study of blood T cell repertoires in COVID-19. About the study: From the United States, Italy and Spain came samples of acute and convalescent COVID-19.

Germline V lookup: CDR1 MNHEY, CDR2 SVGAGI. The CDR3 runs to 14 residues. The ends lost 4 bases at V and 2 bases at J; junction bases unmatched: 5. Everyone who took part was roughly 18 to 89 years old, and they came from fewer than 25 US areas. Profiled with immunoSEQ multiplex PCR; TCRdb holds only in-frame clones, not every one. In the table there are about 330,000 clones, about 90% of which are singletons. Sequenced material: PBMCs or T cells enriched from blood (not recorded which). The sequence came from a woman aged 25-40 years who had recovered from COVID-19. The chain links TRBV6-5 to TRBJ2-7; 7 bases line up with TRBD1. The CDR3 DNA sequence: TGTGCCAGCAGTTCCCACAGGGGTACCTACGAGCAGTACTTC. As protein: CASSSHRGTYEQYF.